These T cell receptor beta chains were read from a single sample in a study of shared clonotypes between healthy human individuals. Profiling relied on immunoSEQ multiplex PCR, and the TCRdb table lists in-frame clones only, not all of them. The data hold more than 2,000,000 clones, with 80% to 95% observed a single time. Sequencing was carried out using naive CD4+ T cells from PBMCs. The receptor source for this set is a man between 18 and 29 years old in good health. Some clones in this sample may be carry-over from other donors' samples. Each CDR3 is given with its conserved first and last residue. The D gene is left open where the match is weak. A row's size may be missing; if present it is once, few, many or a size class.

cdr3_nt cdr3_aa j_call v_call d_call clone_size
TGTGCCTGGAGGACTAGCGGACATCAAGAGACCCAGTACTTC CAWRTSGHQETQYF TRBJ2-5 TRBV30 TRBD2 -
TGTGCCAGCAGGACAGCCTACGAGCAGTACTTC CASRTAYEQYF TRBJ2-7 TRBV6-1 - -
TGCAGCGTTGGTACAGTCACCGGGGAGCTGTTTTTT CSVGTVTGELFF TRBJ2-2 TRBV29-1 - -
TGTGCCAGTAGGGTTCGGACGGTCAATCAGCCCCAGCATTTT CASRVRTVNQPQHF TRBJ1-5 TRBV19 - -
TGTGCCTGGAGTGGGGCAGGGTGGTATGGCTACACCTTC CAWSGAGWYGYTF TRBJ1-2 TRBV30 - -
TGTGCCAGCAGCACAGACAGGAGTAGATACAATGAGCAGTTCTTC CASSTDRSRYNEQFF TRBJ2-1 TRBV28 - -
TGTGCCAGCAGCTCCCAGGACGGAATGAACACTGAAGCTTTCTTT CASSSQDGMNTEAFF TRBJ1-1 TRBV7-6 - -
TGTGCCTGGAGGCAGGGCCCGTATCAGCCCCAGCATTTT CAWRQGPYQPQHF TRBJ1-5 TRBV30 - -
TGCAGCGTTGTAGCCAGGGGGCCTGGTGTATTCTACGAGCAGTACTTC CSVVARGPGVFYEQYF TRBJ2-7 TRBV29-1 TRBD1 -
TGTGCCAGCAGTGCGATCGGACAAGAGACCCAGTACTTC CASSAIGQETQYF TRBJ2-5 TRBV6-1 - -
TGCGCCAGCAGCTTTCTAGGGCAGGGGGCTGGCTACACCTTC CASSFLGQGAGYTF TRBJ1-2 TRBV5-1 TRBD1 -
TGTGCCAGCAGCCCCAGGACTAGCGGGAGTAGTGAGCAGTTCTTC CASSPRTSGSSEQFF TRBJ2-1 TRBV11-3 TRBD2 -
TGTGCCGGGGGCGAGATTAACTATGGCTACACCTTC CAGGEINYGYTF TRBJ1-2 TRBV28 - -
TGTGCCAGCAGCCCAACCGGGGGCAATCAGCCCCAGCATTTT CASSPTGGNQPQHF TRBJ1-5 TRBV7-8 - -
TGTGCCAGCAGACCCGCGCTCGGGACCCCCCCGTACAATGAGCAGTTCTTC CASRPALGTPPYNEQFF TRBJ2-1 TRBV2 - -
TGCAGCGCCGGTGGACACCGAAGCGTTATGAACACTGAAGCTTTCTTT CSAGGHRSVMNTEAFF TRBJ1-1 TRBV29-1 - -
TGCGCCAGCAGCGGACAGGGGGCTTCCTACGAGCAGTACTTC CASSGQGASYEQYF TRBJ2-7 TRBV5-1 TRBD1 -
TGCGCCAGCAGCTTGGTAGTAGCGGGAGGCGCTGAGCAGTTCTTC CASSLVVAGGAEQFF TRBJ2-1 TRBV5-1 TRBD2 -
TGTGCCAGCAGCTTAACGTGGCGAGAGACCCAGTACTTC CASSLTWRETQYF TRBJ2-5 TRBV7-3 - -
TGTGCCAGCAGTTTAGGGCAAGGCCAAAGCTACGAGCAGTACTTC CASSLGQGQSYEQYF TRBJ2-7 TRBV27 - -
TGCGCCAGCAGCTTGGGGGCTAGCGGAACGGAAGTTTTCTTC CASSLGASGTEVFF TRBJ2-1 TRBV5-1 TRBD2 once
TGTGCCAGCTCACTATTGAACACTGAAGCTTTCTTT CASSLLNTEAFF TRBJ1-1 TRBV18 - -
TGCGCCAGCAGCCTAAACTCCTGGCGGGACAGGCCCGACGAGCAGTACTTC CASSLNSWRDRPDEQYF TRBJ2-7 TRBV4-3 TRBD1 -
TGTGCCAGCAGTGATCCAGCAACTAATGAAAAACTGTTTTTT CASSDPATNEKLFF TRBJ1-4 TRBV25-1 - -
TGTGCCATCAGGTCTCCGGGACAGGGGAACGAAAAACTGTTTTTT CAIRSPGQGNEKLFF TRBJ1-4 TRBV10-3 TRBD1 -
TGTGCCAGCAGCCCGGGGGGTTATGGCTACACCTTC CASSPGGYGYTF TRBJ1-2 TRBV7-9 - -
TGTGCCAGCAGCCCCCCCGGGGCGTACAGGGGGCAGGAGACCCAGTACTTC CASSPPGAYRGQETQYF TRBJ2-5 TRBV11-2 TRBD1 -
TGTGCCAGTAGTATAACCGGACGGATCTCTGGAAACACCATATATTTT CASSITGRISGNTIYF TRBJ1-3 TRBV19 - -
TGCGCCAGCAGCTTGGACAGGGGGCGCGGCGTAGAGAACAATGAGCAGTTCTTC CASSLDRGRGVENNEQFF TRBJ2-1 TRBV5-1 TRBD1 -
TGTGCCAGCAGCTTTGCTAGCGCCTCCTACAATGAGCAGTTCTTC CASSFASASYNEQFF TRBJ2-1 TRBV7-2 - -
TGTGCCAGCAGCAAACGAGGTAGCGGGGGGGCAAATGAGCAGTTCTTC CASSKRGSGGANEQFF TRBJ2-1 TRBV11-2 TRBD2 -
TGTGCCTGGAGTGTCACAGCTAACACCGGGGAGCTGTTTTTT CAWSVTANTGELFF TRBJ2-2 TRBV30 - -
TGTGCCAGCAGCTTAGTCGAGGGCTCCTACAATGAGCAGTTCTTC CASSLVEGSYNEQFF TRBJ2-1 TRBV7-9 - -
TGTGCCAGCAGTCCGGGACTAGCGGGAGGTGCGAACACCGGGGAGCTGTTTTTT CASSPGLAGGANTGELFF TRBJ2-2 TRBV11-3 TRBD2 -
TGTGCCAGCAGTGAGCGGGGCGGGGAGCTGTTTTTT CASSERGGELFF TRBJ2-2 TRBV6-1 - -
TGCGCCAGCAGCCTCGATTCGGACAGGGGCGCCACTAAACCCTCTGGAAACACCATATATTTT CASSLDSDRGATKPSGNTIYF TRBJ1-3 TRBV5-1 TRBD1 -
TGTGCCAGCAGTGACGGCCGATCAACTAATGAAAAACTGTTTTTT CASSDGRSTNEKLFF TRBJ1-4 TRBV2 - -
TGTGCCAGCACCCTCGTGGGGGGAAGGTACAATGAGCAGTTCTTC CASTLVGGRYNEQFF TRBJ2-1 TRBV28 - -
TGTGCCAGCAGTTCAGAACCGTTCACAGATACGCAGTATTTT CASSSEPFTDTQYF TRBJ2-3 TRBV2 - -
TGTGCCAGCAGCTTATTCGGACTAGCGGAATCCTACGAGCAGTACTTC CASSLFGLAESYEQYF TRBJ2-7 TRBV7-8 TRBD2 -
TGTGCCAGCAGCCGTGGGCGGCACTCCAATGAGCAGTTCTTC CASSRGRHSNEQFF TRBJ2-1 TRBV5-6 - -
TGTGCCAGCAGTCACCGGGACCCCGGGAGTGTAGATACGCAGTATTTT CASSHRDPGSVDTQYF TRBJ2-3 TRBV2 - -
TGCGCCAGCAGTCAAAACTGCCAGTACACAGATACGCAGTATTTT CASSQNCQYTDTQYF TRBJ2-3 TRBV23-1 - -
TGTGCCAGCAGTGATGCAGCAAACGGGGTTCGGGGCTACACCTTC CASSDAANGVRGYTF TRBJ1-2 TRBV6-1 - -
TGCGCCAGCAGCTTGGCCGGGGGTAGGGACAATGAGCAGTTCTTC CASSLAGGRDNEQFF TRBJ2-1 TRBV5-1 - once
TGTGCCAGCAGTTACTCGAACCAGGGGATCTACGAGCAGTACTTC CASSYSNQGIYEQYF TRBJ2-7 TRBV6-6 - -
TGTGCCAGCAGCTTAGACGCGCAGGCTGGAAACACCATATATTTT CASSLDAQAGNTIYF TRBJ1-3 TRBV7-2 - -
TGTGCCAGCGCGCCCTCCTACAATGAGCAGTTCTTC CASAPSYNEQFF TRBJ2-1 TRBV6-6 - -
TGTGCCAGCACCGGAGCGGGACAGCCCTACAATGAGCAGTTCTTC CASTGAGQPYNEQFF TRBJ2-1 TRBV28 - -
TGTGCCAGCAGTCTGTACATTATCTCTGGAAACACCATATATTTT CASSLYIISGNTIYF TRBJ1-3 TRBV11-2 - -
TGTGCCATCAGTGAAATGGAAGCGGGATCCTACGAGCAGTACTTC CAISEMEAGSYEQYF TRBJ2-7 TRBV10-3 TRBD2 -
TGTGCCAGCAGCACCGGACTAGCGGGAAGCTCCTACGAGCAGTACTTC CASSTGLAGSSYEQYF TRBJ2-7 TRBV5-4 TRBD2 -
TGTGCCAGCAGCTCCATTGAGTTGGACCCGAGGAGCAATCAGCCCCAGCATTTT CASSSIELDPRSNQPQHF TRBJ1-5 TRBV7-8 - -
TGTGCCAGCAGTTCAGCCACAGGGGGCGCAGGTAATGAGCAGTTCTTC CASSSATGGAGNEQFF TRBJ2-1 TRBV28 TRBD1 -
TGTGCCAGCAGCGTAGAACCCGCAGGGTCCGGGAACACTGAAGCTTTCTTT CASSVEPAGSGNTEAFF TRBJ1-1 TRBV9 - -
TGTGCCAGCAGTTTATTGGCAACAGCCCAAGAGACCCAGTACTTC CASSLLATAQETQYF TRBJ2-5 TRBV27 - -
TGTGCCACCAGCAGACCTCCGGCGGGCTCAGAAAGCGGGGAGCTGTTTTTT CATSRPPAGSESGELFF TRBJ2-2 TRBV15 - once
TGTGCCATCAGGGGTGTTCTCCCCTACGAGCAGTACTTC CAIRGVLPYEQYF TRBJ2-7 TRBV10-3 - -